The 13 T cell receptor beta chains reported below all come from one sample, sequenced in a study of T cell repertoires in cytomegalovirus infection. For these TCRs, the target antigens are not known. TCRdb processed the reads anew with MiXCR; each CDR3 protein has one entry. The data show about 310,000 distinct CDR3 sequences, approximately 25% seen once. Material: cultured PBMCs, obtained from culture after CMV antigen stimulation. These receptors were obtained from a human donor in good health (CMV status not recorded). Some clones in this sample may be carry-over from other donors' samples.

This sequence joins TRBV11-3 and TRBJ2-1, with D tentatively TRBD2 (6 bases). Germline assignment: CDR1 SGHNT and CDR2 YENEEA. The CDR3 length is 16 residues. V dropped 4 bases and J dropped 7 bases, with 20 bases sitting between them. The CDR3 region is CASSSRGQRAGNEQFF. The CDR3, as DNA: TGTGCCAGCAGCTCGAGGGGTCAGCGGGCTGGGAATGAGCAGTTCTTC.

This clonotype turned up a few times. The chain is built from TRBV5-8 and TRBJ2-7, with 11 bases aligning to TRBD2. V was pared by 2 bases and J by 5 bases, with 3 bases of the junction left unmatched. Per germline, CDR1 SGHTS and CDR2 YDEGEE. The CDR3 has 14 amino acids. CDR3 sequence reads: CASSFGLAGNEQYF. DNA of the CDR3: TGTGCCAGCAGCTTCGGACTAGCGGGCAACGAGCAGTACTTC.

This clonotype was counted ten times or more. DNA for the CDR3: TGTGCCAGCAGCCCTGCTAGTTACTCCTACGAGCAGTACTTC. This gives the protein CASSPASYSYEQYF. V gene TRBV12-3 or TRBV12-4 combines with J gene TRBJ2-7, with no clear D. V gave up 6 bases and J gave up 0 bases, with 12 bases separating them. The CDR3 covers 14 residues.

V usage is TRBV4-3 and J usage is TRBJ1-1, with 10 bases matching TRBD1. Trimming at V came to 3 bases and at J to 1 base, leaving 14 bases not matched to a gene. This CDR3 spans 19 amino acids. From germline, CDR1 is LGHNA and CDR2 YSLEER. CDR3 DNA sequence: TGCGCCAGCAGCCACAAAGATGTCGGGACAGGGGTTTCGAACACTGAAGCTTTCTTT. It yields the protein CASSHKDVGTGVSNTEAFF.

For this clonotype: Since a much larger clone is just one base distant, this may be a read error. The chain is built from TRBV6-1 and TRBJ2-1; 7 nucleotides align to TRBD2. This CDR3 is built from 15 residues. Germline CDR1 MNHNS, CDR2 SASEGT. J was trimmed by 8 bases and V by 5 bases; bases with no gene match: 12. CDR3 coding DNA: TGTGCCAGCAGTATGACGATGGGGGGAGGGGATGAGCAGTTCTTC. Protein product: CASSMTMGGGDEQFF.

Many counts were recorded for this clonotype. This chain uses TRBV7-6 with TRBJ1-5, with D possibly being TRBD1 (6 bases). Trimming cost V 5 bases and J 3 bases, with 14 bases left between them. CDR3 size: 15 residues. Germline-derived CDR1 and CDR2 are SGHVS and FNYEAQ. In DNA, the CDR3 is TGTGCCAGCAGCGCCCAATCGGGGGCCAATCAGCCCCAGCATTTT. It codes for CASSAQSGANQPQHF.

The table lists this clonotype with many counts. The CDR3 DNA follows: TGTGCCAGCAGCTCCGGGGTCAACACCATATATTTT. This translates into CASSSGVNTIYF. The chain combines TRBV7-2 with TRBJ1-3; no definite D call. CDR1 and CDR2 (germline): SGHTA, FQGNSA. The V end lost 4 bases, the J end lost 7 bases, and 8 bases lay between the germline ends. The CDR3 consists of 12 residues.

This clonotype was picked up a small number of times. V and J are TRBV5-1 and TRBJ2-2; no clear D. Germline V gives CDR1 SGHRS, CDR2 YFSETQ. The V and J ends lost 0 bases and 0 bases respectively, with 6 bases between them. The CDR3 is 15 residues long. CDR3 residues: CASSLGHTNTGELFF. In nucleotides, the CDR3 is TGCGCCAGCAGCTTGGGACATACGAACACCGGGGAGCTGTTTTTT.

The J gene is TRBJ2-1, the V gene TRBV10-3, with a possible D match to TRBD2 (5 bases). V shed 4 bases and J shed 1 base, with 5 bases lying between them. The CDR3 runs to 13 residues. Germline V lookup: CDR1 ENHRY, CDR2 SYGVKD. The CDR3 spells CAISGTSYNEQFF. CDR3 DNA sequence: TGTGCCATCAGTGGGACTTCCTACAATGAGCAGTTCTTC.

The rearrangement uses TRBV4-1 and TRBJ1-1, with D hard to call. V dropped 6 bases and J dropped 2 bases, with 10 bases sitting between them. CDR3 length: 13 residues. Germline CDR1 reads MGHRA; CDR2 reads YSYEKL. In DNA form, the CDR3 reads TGCGCCAGCAGACCTGGACGCAACACTGAAGCTTTCTTT. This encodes CASRPGRNTEAFF.

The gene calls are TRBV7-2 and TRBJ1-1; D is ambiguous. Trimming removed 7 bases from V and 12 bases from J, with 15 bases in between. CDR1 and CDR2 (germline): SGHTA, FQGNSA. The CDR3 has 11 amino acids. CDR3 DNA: TGTGCCAGCAAGGCAGTAGGAAGACCTTTCTTT. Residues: CASKAVGRPFF.

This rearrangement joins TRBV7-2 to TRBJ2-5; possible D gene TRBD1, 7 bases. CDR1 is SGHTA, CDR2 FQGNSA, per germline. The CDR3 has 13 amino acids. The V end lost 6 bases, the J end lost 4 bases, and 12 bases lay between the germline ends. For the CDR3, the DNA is TGTGCCAGCAGGCAGGGGGGCCGAGAGACCCAGTACTTC. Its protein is CASRQGGRETQYF.

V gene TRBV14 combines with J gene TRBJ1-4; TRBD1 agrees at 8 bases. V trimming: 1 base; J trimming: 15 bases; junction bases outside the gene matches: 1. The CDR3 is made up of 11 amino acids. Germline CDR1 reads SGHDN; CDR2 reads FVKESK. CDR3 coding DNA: TGTGCCAGCAGCCAAGTGGACAGGGTGTTTTTT. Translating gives CASSQVDRVFF.